The sample holds many counts of the clone carrying this TCR beta chain. What it binds is unknown. This sample was taken from a study of T cell repertoires in cytomegalovirus infection. Whole-study context: Recently identified HLA-C-restricted CMV epitopes were among the peptides used. Indications came from public TCR beta signatures; they pointed to CMV infection and to a matching HLA type.

The ends were cut back, 8 bases at V and 4 bases at J, with 24 bases in the middle. The CDR3 runs to 17 residues. The germline gives CDR1 LNHDA, CDR2 SQIVND (reference sequence). TCRdb fed the reads into MiXCR, producing one record per CDR3 protein. The table shows approximately 600,000 distinct CDR3 sequences, with roughly 43% occurring only once. The TCR sequence derives from a human donor in good health (CMV status not recorded). Some clones in this sample may be carry-over from other donors' samples. Source: cultured PBMCs, taken from culture after CMV antigen stimulation. V usage is TRBV19 and J usage is TRBJ2-1; D may match TRBD1 or TRBD2 (5 bases each). In DNA, the CDR3 is TGTGCCAGTGCTAAGCTAGGGGCACGGGGTTTGTACAATGAGCAGTTCTTC. Translated: CASAKLGARGLYNEQFF.